A selection of T cell receptor beta chains follows, all from one sample in a study of blood T cell repertoires in COVID-19. Some clones are missing from TCRdb's copy, which holds only in-frame ones; the method was immunoSEQ multiplex PCR. The data hold roughly 100,000 clones, with about 88% observed a single time. Sequenced sample: peripheral blood. The source of these receptors is a middle-aged man with active or convalescent COVID-19. The CDR3 runs from the conserved cysteine through the conserved F or W. The order of the fields is V gene, J gene, D gene, clone size, CDR3 DNA, CDR3 protein. The D gene is left open where the match is weak. The listing skips clone size in some rows; elsewhere it reads once, few, many or a size class.

TRBV19	TRBJ2-3	NA	NA	TGTGCCAGTAGTAGGGGCAGAGCAACAGATACGCAGTATTTT	CASSRGRATDTQYF
TRBV12-1	TRBJ1-2	NA	NA	TGTGCCAGCAGCTCCGCAATACAGGGGAAAGTCAACTATGGCTACACCTTC	CASSSAIQGKVNYGYTF
TRBV28	TRBJ1-6	NA	NA	TGTGCCAGCAGTTTCATGTTCTCCTATAATTCACCCCTCCACTTT	CASSFMFSYNSPLHF
TRBV28	TRBJ1-1	TRBD1	NA	TGTGCCAGCAGACAGGGGGCGGCTGAAGCTTTCTTT	CASRQGAAEAFF
TRBV5-1	TRBJ2-5	TRBD2	NA	TGCGCCAGCAGCTCCTTAGCGGGGGGGCCGCAGGGGACCCAGTACTTC	CASSSLAGGPQGTQYF
TRBV5-1	TRBJ1-2	NA	NA	TGCGCCAGCAGCTTGACCCAGACTCACTCTGGAGGCTACACCTTC	CASSLTQTHSGGYTF
TRBV5-8	TRBJ1-1	NA	NA	TGTGCCAGCAGCTTGGGCGGCACGAACACTGAAGCTTTCTTT	CASSLGGTNTEAFF
TRBV4-1	TRBJ1-3	TRBD1	NA	TGCGCCAGCAGCCAACCCGGACAGGTTGGAAACACCATATATTTT	CASSQPGQVGNTIYF
TRBV4-1	TRBJ1-5	NA	NA	TGCGCCAGCAGCCAAGATGGGGGGGGCATTAATCAGCCCCAGCATTTT	CASSQDGGGINQPQHF
TRBV29-1	TRBJ2-3	NA	NA	TGCAGCGTTGAGAAGGGCAGGGGCGTGGATACGCAGTATTTT	CSVEKGRGVDTQYF
TRBV28	TRBJ1-2	NA	NA	TGTGCCAGCAGTTCAGGGCCTCGATATGGCTACACCTTC	CASSSGPRYGYTF
TRBV6-2/TRBV6-3	TRBJ1-1	NA	NA	TGTGCCAGCAGTTACTGGGGCAGCCAGAACACTGAAGCTTTCTTT	CASSYWGSQNTEAFF
TRBV7-6	TRBJ2-5	NA	NA	TGTGCCAGCAGCTTAAGTAGTGGCCTAACTAAAGAGACCCAGTACTTC	CASSLSSGLTKETQYF
TRBV10-3	TRBJ1-6	NA	NA	TGTGCCATCAGGGGCAGCTCCAATTCACCCCTCCACTTT	CAIRGSSNSPLHF
TRBV2	TRBJ2-5	NA	NA	TGTGCCAGCAGTTCACGCACGGAAGAGACCCAGTACTTC	CASSSRTEETQYF
TRBV7-2	TRBJ1-6	TRBD1	once	TGTGCCAGCAGATTTCCGACAGGGGGTTGGTCTCCCCTCCACTTT	CASRFPTGGWSPLHF
TRBV2	TRBJ2-1	TRBD1	once	TGTGCCAGCAGGATGGGACAGGGGTCGTTCTTC	CASRMGQGSFF
TRBV18	TRBJ1-1	NA	NA	TGTGCCAGCTCACCACAGGTAGGGGATTACACTGAAGCTTTCTTT	CASSPQVGDYTEAFF
TRBV10-3	TRBJ1-4	NA	NA	TGTGCCATCAGTGAGACTGGGGCAGCTAATGAAAAACTGTTTTTT	CAISETGAANEKLFF
TRBV7-2	TRBJ2-5	NA	few	TGTGCCAGCAGCTTAACACAGGCACAAGAGACCCAGTACTTC	CASSLTQAQETQYF
TRBV10-3	TRBJ1-5	NA	NA	TGTGCCATCAGTGGGGATAGGACAGTAAATCAGCCCCAGCATTTT	CAISGDRTVNQPQHF
TRBV11-1	TRBJ1-6	TRBD1	NA	TGTGCCAGCAGCCGGACAGGGAACAATTCACCCCTCCACTTT	CASSRTGNNSPLHF
TRBV11-2	TRBJ1-1	NA	NA	TGTGCCAGCAGCTTAGGGGTCAGGTTGGCTGAAGCTTTCTTT	CASSLGVRLAEAFF
TRBV5-4	TRBJ2-7	NA	few	TGTGCCAGCAGCTTGGGGCAGGGGAACTACGAGCAGTACTTC	CASSLGQGNYEQYF